The rows below give T cell receptor beta chains drawn from one sample of a study of human T cells and chemical hapten exposure. TCRdb fed the RACE reads into MiXCR, producing one record per CDR3 protein. In the table there are 280,000 or so distinct CDR3 sequences, approximately 8% of which are singletons. This sample comprised whole blood, obtained in connection with sensitization to the hapten diphenylcyclopropenone (DPC). The receptors shown here come from a man between 18 and 35 years old with alopecia areata. Some clones in this sample may be carry-over from other donors' samples. Both conserved end residues are part of each CDR3. D genes are given only for firm matches. Part of the rows lack a size; the others show once, few, many or a class for expanded clones.

TGTGCCAGCAGCCAAGATAGGATTGGGAGCCCCTACGAGCAGTACTTC	CASSQDRIGSPYEQYF	TRBV14	TRBJ2-7	few	-
TGTGCCAGCAGTTCCCCCCGCCAGACCCAGTACTTC	CASSSPRQTQYF	TRBV28	TRBJ2-5	-	-
TGTGCCAGCAGCCCATTACAGGGTTTAGGTTTTGGAAACACCATATATTTT	CASSPLQGLGFGNTIYF	TRBV14	TRBJ1-3	few	-
TGTGCCAGCAGCTTGTTCAGGACAGATAGAAGCATCAACTATGGCTACACCTTC	CASSLFRTDRSINYGYTF	TRBV5-5	TRBJ1-2	-	-
TGTGCCAGCAGCTTAGCCATAGGGCAAGCTTTCTTT	CASSLAIGQAFF	TRBV7-9	TRBJ1-1	-	-
TGCGCCAGCAGCTCAGACCTCCGTGAGACCCAGTACTTC	CASSSDLRETQYF	TRBV5-1	TRBJ2-5	many	-
TGTGCCAGCAGCAAACCCGTGCAGGGAGGGACTTTCTATGGCTACACCTTC	CASSKPVQGGTFYGYTF	TRBV21-1	TRBJ1-2	few	-
TGTGCCAGCAGTCCCGACACTCATAGCAATCAGCCCCAGCATTTT	CASSPDTHSNQPQHF	TRBV12-3/TRBV12-4	TRBJ1-5	-	-
TGTGCCAGCAGTCCGTTCCCGGGACAGGGGGGTGGCTACACCTTC	CASSPFPGQGGGYTF	TRBV27	TRBJ1-2	few	TRBD1
TGTGCCAGCAGCTTAGCACAGGGTCGGAGGCAGCCCCAGCATTTT	CASSLAQGRRQPQHF	TRBV7-2	TRBJ1-5	many	-
TGTGCCAGCAGTTATGGACCGCTCGACGTAAATAGGGGCAATCAGCCCCAGCATTTT	CASSYGPLDVNRGNQPQHF	TRBV6-2/TRBV6-3	TRBJ1-5	few	-
TGCAGTGCTAGAGTAGGAGACACTGAAGCTTTCTTT	CSARVGDTEAFF	TRBV20-1	TRBJ1-1	-	-
TGCGCCAGCAGCCAAGAAGACAGGAAGAACACCGGGGAGCTGTTTTTT	CASSQEDRKNTGELFF	TRBV4-3	TRBJ2-2	few	-
TGTGCCAGCAGTTGGACAGGGGGCGGTTATTCACCCCTCCACTTT	CASSWTGGGYSPLHF	TRBV12-3/TRBV12-4	TRBJ1-6	-	TRBD1
TGTGCCAGCAGCTTGTTTGGGGTTCGTACAGATACGCAGTATTTT	CASSLFGVRTDTQYF	TRBV5-6	TRBJ2-3	-	-
TGTGCCTGCCACCCTACTAGCGGGGATACGCAGTATTTT	CACHPTSGDTQYF	TRBV2	TRBJ2-3	few	TRBD2
TGCAGCGTCAAACCCGGGACAAGCTATGGCTACACCTTC	CSVKPGTSYGYTF	TRBV29-1	TRBJ1-2	-	-
TGCGCCAGCAGCTTGGACCCAGGGTACAATTCACCCCTCCACTTT	CASSLDPGYNSPLHF	TRBV5-1	TRBJ1-6	many	-
TGCGCCACCCGGGACAGGTCCTACGAGCAGTACTTC	CATRDRSYEQYF	TRBV10-2	TRBJ2-7	few	TRBD1
TGTGCCAGCAGCCCCTTCCATGAAAAACTGTTTTTT	CASSPFHEKLFF	TRBV7-9	TRBJ1-4	-	-
TGCAGTGCTAACCAGGCGGGAGTTAGCAATCAGCCCCAGCATTTT	CSANQAGVSNQPQHF	TRBV20-1	TRBJ1-5	-	-
TGTGCCAGCAGCCAAGAATCGGGCGTCACTGAAGCTTTCTTT	CASSQESGVTEAFF	TRBV3-1	TRBJ1-1	few	-
TGCAGTGCTAGTTCGGGGATGAATGAAAAACTGTTTTTT	CSASSGMNEKLFF	TRBV20-1	TRBJ1-4	few	-
TGCGCCAGCAGCTTGGACCTCACAGGGCGGGTCACTGAAGCTTTCTTT	CASSLDLTGRVTEAFF	TRBV5-1	TRBJ1-1	-	-
TGTGCCAGCAGGAGGGACAGGGCTTCTGGGGAGCTGTTTTTT	CASRRDRASGELFF	TRBV6-5	TRBJ2-2	-	TRBD1
TGTGCCAGCAACCCGGCATTAAGCTCTGGGGCCAACGTCCTGACTTTC	CASNPALSSGANVLTF	TRBV28	TRBJ2-6	few	-
TGTGCCAGCAGCTCACAGGGGACGAACACTGAAGCTTTCTTT	CASSSQGTNTEAFF	TRBV7-6	TRBJ1-1	many	TRBD1
TGTGCCACCAGCAGAGATCCGATCAAGTTCACAGATACGCAGTATTTT	CATSRDPIKFTDTQYF	TRBV15	TRBJ2-3	few	-